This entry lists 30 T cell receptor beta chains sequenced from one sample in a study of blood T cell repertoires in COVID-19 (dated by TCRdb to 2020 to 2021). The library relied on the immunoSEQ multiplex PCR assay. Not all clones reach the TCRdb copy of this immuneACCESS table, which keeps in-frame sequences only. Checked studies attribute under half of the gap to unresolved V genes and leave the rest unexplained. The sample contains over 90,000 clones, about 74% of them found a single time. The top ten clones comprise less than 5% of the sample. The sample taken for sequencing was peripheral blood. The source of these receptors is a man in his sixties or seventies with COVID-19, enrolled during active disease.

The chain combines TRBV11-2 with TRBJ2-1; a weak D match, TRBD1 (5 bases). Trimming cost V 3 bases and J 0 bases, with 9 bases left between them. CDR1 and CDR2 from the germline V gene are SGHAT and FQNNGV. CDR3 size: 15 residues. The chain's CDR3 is CASSFRQSSYNEQFF. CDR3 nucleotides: TGTGCCAGCAGCTTCCGACAGAGCTCCTACAATGAGCAGTTCTTC.

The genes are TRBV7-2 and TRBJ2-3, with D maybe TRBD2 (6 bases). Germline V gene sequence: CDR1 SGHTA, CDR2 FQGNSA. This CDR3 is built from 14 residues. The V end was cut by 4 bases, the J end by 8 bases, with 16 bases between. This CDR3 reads CASSSSWRDPTQYF. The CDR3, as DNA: TGTGCCAGCAGCTCCTCGTGGAGGGACCCTACGCAGTATTTT.

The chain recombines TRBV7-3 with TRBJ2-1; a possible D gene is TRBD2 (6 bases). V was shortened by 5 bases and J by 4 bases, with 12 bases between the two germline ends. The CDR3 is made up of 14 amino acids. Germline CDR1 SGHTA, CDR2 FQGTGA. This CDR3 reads CASSPPGLYNEQFF. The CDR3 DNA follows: TGTGCCAGCAGCCCCCCGGGACTTTACAATGAGCAGTTCTTC.

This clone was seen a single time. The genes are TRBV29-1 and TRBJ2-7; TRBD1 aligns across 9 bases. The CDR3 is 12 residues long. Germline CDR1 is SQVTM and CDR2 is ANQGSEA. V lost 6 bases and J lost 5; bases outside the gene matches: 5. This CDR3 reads CSVPGQGDEQYF. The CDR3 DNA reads TGCAGCGTCCCGGGACAGGGTGACGAGCAGTACTTC.

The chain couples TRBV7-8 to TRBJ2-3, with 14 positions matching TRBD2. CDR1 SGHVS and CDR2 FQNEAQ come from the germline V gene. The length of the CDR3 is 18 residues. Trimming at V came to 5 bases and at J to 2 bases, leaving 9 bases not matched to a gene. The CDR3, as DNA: TGTGCCAGCAGCCCGTCAGGGACTAGCGGGGGACTCACAGATACGCAGTATTTT. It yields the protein CASSPSGTSGGLTDTQYF.

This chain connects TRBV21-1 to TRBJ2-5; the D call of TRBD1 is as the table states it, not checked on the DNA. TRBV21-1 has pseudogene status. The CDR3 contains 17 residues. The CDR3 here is CASSKTYVREALGTQYF. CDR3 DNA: TGTGCCAGCAGCAAAACCTATGTCAGGGAAGCGTTGGGGACCCAGTACTTC.

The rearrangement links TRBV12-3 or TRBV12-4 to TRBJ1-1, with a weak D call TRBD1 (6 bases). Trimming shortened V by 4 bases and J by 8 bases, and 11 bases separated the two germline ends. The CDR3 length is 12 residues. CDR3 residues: CASSSTGTEAFF. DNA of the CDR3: TGTGCCAGCAGTTCCACCGGGACAGAAGCTTTCTTT.

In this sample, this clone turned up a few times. The CDR3 here is CASRKSSYEQYF. CDR3 bases: TGTGCCAGCCGTAAGAGCTCCTACGAGCAGTACTTC. V and J are TRBV5-5 and TRBJ2-7, with D unclear. Germline CDR1 reads SGHKS; CDR2 reads YYEKEE (reference sequence). V lost 7 bases and J 0 bases, leaving 8 bases between the germline ends. The CDR3 is 12 residues long.

The CDR3 DNA is TGTGCCAGCAGCTTGATAGGACAGGGAGAGACCCAGTACTTC. It translates to CASSLIGQGETQYF. This chain joins TRBV5-6 and TRBJ2-5; 8 bases fit TRBD1. The J segment lost 4 bases and the V segment lost 1 base, leaving 3 bases of the junction unmatched. The germline gives CDR1 SGHDT, CDR2 YYEEEE. The length of the CDR3 is 14 residues.

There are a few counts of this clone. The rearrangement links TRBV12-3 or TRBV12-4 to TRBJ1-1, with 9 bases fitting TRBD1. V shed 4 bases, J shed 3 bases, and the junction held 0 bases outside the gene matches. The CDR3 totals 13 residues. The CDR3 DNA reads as TGTGCCAGCAGTTGGGACAGGGACACTGAAGCTTTCTTT. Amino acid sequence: CASSWDRDTEAFF.

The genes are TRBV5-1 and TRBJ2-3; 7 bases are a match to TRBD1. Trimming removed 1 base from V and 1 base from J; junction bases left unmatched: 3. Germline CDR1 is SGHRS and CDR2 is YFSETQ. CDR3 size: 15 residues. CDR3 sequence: CASSLTGEGTDTQYF. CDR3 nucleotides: TGCGCCAGCAGCTTGACAGGGGAAGGCACAGATACGCAGTATTTT.

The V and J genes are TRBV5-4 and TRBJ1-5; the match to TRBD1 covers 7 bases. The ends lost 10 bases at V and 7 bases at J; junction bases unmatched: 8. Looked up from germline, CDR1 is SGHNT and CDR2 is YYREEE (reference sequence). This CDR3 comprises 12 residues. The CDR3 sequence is CAGGTEGQPQHF. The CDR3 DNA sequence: TGTGCCGGAGGGACAGAGGGCCAGCCCCAGCATTTT.

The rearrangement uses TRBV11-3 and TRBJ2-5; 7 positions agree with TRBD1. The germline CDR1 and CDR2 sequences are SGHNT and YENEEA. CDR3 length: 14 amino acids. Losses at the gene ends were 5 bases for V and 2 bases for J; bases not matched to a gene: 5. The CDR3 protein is CASSAGTDQETQYF. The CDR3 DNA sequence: TGTGCCAGCAGCGCCGGGACAGATCAAGAGACCCAGTACTTC.

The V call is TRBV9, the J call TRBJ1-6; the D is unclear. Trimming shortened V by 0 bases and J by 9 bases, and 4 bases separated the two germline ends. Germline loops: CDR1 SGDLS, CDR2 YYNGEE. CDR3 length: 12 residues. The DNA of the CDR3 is TGTGCCAGCAGCGTAGACAGTTCACCCCTCCACTTT. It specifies CASSVDSSPLHF.

CDR3 residues: CASSLSGGFYNEQFF. CDR3 DNA sequence: TGTGCCAGCAGCTTGAGCGGGGGCTTCTACAATGAGCAGTTCTTC. The chain uses TRBV7-3 and TRBJ2-1, with 8 bases identical to TRBD2. CDR1 is SGHTA, CDR2 FQGTGA, per germline. The CDR3 loop spans 15 amino acids. J was trimmed by 3 bases and V by 3 bases; bases with no gene match: 4. The entire variable domain, with the rest obtained from reference TRBV7-3 and TRBJ2-1, is as follows: GAGVSQTPSNKVTEKGKYVELRCDPISGHTALYWYRQSLGQGPEFLIYFQGTGAADDSGLPNDRFFAVRPEGSVSTLKIQRTERGDSAVYLCASSLSGGFYNEQFFGPGTRLTVL.

As DNA, the CDR3 is TGTGCCAGTAGTATAAACCCGGGATACCCTTCTGGCTACACCTTC. Encoded protein: CASSINPGYPSGYTF. V gene TRBV19 combines with J gene TRBJ1-2; D is uncertain. CDR1 is LNHDA, CDR2 SQIVND, per germline (reference sequence). CDR3 length: 15 amino acids. Trimming removed 2 bases at V and 7 bases at J, with 17 bases between.

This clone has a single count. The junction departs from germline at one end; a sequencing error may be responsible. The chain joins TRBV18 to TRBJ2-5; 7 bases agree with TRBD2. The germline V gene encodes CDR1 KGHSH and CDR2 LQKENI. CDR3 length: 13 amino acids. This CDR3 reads CASSPALADPKDF. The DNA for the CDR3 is TGTGCCAGCTCACCAGCTCTAGCGGACCCCAAGGACTTC.

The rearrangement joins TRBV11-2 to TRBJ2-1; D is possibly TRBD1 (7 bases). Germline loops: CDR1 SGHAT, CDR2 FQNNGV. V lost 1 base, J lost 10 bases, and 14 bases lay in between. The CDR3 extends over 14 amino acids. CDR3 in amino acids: CASSLGDRAGEQFF. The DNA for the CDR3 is TGTGCCAGCAGCTTAGGTGACAGGGCGGGAGAGCAGTTCTTC.

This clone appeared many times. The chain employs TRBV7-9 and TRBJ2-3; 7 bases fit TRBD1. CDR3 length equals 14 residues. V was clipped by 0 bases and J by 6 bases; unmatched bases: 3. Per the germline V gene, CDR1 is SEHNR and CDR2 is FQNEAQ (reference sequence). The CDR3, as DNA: TGTGCCAGCAGCTTAGCCGAAGGGGGCGATACGCAGTATTTT. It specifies CASSLAEGGDTQYF.

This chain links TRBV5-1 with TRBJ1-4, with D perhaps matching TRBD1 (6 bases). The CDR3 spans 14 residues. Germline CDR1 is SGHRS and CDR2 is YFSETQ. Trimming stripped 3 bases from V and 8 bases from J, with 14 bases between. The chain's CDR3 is CASSSPGVGEKLFF. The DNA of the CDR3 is TGCGCCAGCAGCTCCCCAGGGGTGGGGGAAAAACTGTTTTTT. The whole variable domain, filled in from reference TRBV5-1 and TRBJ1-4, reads KAGVTQTPRYLIKTRGQQVTLSCSPISGHRSVSWYQQTPGQGLQFLFEYFSETQRNKGNFPGRFSGRQFSNSRSEMNVSTLELGDSALYLCASSSPGVGEKLFFGSGTQLSVL.

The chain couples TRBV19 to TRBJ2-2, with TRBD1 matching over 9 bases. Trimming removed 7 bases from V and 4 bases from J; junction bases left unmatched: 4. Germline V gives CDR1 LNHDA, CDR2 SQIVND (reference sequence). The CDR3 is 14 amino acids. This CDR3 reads CASKGTGITGELFF. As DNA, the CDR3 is TGTGCCAGTAAAGGGACAGGGATCACCGGGGAGCTGTTTTTT. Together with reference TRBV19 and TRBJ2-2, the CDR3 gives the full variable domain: DGGITQSPKYLFRKEGQNVTLSCEQNLNHDAMYWYRQDPGQGLRLIYYSQIVNDFQKGDIAEGYSVSREKKESFPLTVTSAQKNPTAFYLCASKGTGITGELFFGEGSRLTVL.

CDR3 loop: CASSLSPGSLVEQYF. In nucleotides, the CDR3 is TGTGCCAGCAGCTTATCCCCGGGATCATTAGTGGAGCAGTACTTC. The V gene is TRBV7-2, the J gene TRBJ2-7, with D possibly matching TRBD2 (5 bases). The CDR3 is 15 residues long. V was clipped by 2 bases and J by 7 bases, with 18 bases between them. Germline loops: CDR1 SGHTA, CDR2 FQGNSA.

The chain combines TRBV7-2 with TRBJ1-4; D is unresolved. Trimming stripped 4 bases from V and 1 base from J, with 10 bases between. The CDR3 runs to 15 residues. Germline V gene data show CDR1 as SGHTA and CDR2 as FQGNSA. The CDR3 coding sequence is TGTGCCAGCAGCTACCGACGGAGAACTAATGAAAAACTGTTTTTT. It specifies CASSYRRRTNEKLFF. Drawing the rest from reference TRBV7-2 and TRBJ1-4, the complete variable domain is GAGVSQSPSNKVTEKGKDVELRCDPISGHTALYWYRQSLGQGLEFLIYFQGNSAPDKSGLPSDRFSAERTGGSVSTLTIQRTQQEDSAVYLCASSYRRRTNEKLFFGSGTQLSVL.

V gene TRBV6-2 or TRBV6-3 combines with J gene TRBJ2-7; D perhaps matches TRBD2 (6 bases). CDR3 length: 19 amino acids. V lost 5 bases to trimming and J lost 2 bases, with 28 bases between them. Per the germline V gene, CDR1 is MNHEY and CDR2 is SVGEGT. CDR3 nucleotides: TGTGCCAGCAGTGTGGTTTGGACCCGGGCGGCGGGAATCACCTACGAGCAGTACTTC. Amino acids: CASSVVWTRAAGITYEQYF.

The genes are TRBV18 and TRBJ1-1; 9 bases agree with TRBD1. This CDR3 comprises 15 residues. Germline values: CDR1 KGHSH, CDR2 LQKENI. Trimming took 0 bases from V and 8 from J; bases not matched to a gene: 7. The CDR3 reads CASSPPVTGGGEAFF. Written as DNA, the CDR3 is TGTGCCAGCTCACCACCTGTGACAGGGGGAGGAGAAGCTTTCTTT.

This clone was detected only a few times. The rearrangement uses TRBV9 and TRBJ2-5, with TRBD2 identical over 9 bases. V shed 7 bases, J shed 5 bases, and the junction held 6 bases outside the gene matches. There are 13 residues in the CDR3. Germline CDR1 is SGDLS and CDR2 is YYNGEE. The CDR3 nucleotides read TGTGCCAGCTCTACTGGACTAGCGGAGACCCAGTACTTC. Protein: CASSTGLAETQYF.

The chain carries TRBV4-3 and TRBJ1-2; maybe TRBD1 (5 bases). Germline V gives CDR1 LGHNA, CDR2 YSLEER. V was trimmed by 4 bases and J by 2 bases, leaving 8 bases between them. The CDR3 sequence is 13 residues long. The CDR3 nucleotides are TGCGCCAGCAGCCCGGACACCAACTATGGCTACACCTTC. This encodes CASSPDTNYGYTF.

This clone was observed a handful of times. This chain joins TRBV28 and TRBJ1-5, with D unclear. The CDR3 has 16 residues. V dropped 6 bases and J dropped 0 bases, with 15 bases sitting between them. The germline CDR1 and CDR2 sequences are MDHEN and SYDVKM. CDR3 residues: CASRSHGGFSNQPQHF. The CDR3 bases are TGTGCCAGCAGAAGTCACGGAGGGTTTAGCAATCAGCCCCAGCATTTT. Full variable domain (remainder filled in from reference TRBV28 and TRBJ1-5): DVKVTQSSRYLVKRTGEKVFLECVQDMDHENMFWYRQDPGLGLRLIYFSYDVKMKEKGDIPEGYSVSREKKERFSLILESASTNQTSMYLCASRSHGGFSNQPQHFGDGTRLSIL.

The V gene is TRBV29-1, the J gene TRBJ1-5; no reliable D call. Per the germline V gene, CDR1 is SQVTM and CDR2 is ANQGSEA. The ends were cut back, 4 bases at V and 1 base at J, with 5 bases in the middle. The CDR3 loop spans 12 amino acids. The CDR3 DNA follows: TGCAGCGTTGGTAAAAGCAATCAGCCCCAGCATTTT. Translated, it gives CSVGKSNQPQHF.

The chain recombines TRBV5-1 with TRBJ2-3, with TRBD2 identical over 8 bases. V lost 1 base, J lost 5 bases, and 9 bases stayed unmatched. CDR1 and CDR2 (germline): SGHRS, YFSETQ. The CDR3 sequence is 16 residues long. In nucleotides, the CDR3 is TGCGCCAGCAGCTTGACGGGAGGGGAGGTTCGAGATACGCAGTATTTT. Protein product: CASSLTGGEVRDTQYF.